This T cell receptor beta chain was found in a study of blood T cell repertoires in COVID-19. Study background: Specimens from acute and convalescent COVID-19 originated in the United States, Italy and Spain. T cells, B-cell-depleted T cells, or PBMCs provided the cDNA or gDNA that served as material.

This CDR3 is built from 14 residues. V lost 4 bases, J lost 6 bases, and 12 bases lay in between. In germline, CDR1 is KGHDR, CDR2 SFDVKD. Seattle enrolled patients during active infection and tracked them longitudinally. This clone has a single count. Authors' methods: Estimation of nucleated cell counts relied on the amplification of reference gene primers. Repertoires were generated with immunoSEQ multiplex PCR, while TCRdb's copy carries only in-frame clones and drops some. D and trimming were read from the DNA, whereas the V and J calls and clone size are those reported in that table. The sample consists of about 170,000 clones, around four fifths of them appearing once.

The clonotype was recovered from a woman in her seventies with COVID-19, enrolled during active disease. This sequence joins TRBV24-1 and TRBJ1-5; D unclear. The specimen sequenced was peripheral blood. As DNA, the CDR3 is TGTGCCACCAGTGACACGGGGAGGTTTCAGCCCCAGCATTTT. Its translation: CATSDTGRFQPQHF.